This T cell receptor (beta chain) was found in a study of shared clonotypes between healthy human individuals. Trimming removed 0 bases at V and 2 bases at J, with 9 bases between. CDR1 SEHNR and CDR2 FQNEAQ come from the germline V gene (reference sequence). The CDR3 extends over 15 amino acids. Produced via immunoSEQ multiplex PCR; TCRdb's table is partial and in-frame only. The repertoire consists of around 2,000,000 clones, with over 85% occurring once and the leading ten covering 0.1% to 0.15%. This receptor was obtained from a man aged 18 to 29 in good health. Sequencing used naive CD4+ T cells sorted from blood. Subset given: CD45RA+ positively selected. The chain joins TRBV7-9 to TRBJ2-3, with D perhaps TRBD2 (6 bases). The CDR3 DNA is TGTGCCAGCAGCTTAGCCGGGGGATTCACAGATACGCAGTATTTT. This translates into CASSLAGGFTDTQYF.